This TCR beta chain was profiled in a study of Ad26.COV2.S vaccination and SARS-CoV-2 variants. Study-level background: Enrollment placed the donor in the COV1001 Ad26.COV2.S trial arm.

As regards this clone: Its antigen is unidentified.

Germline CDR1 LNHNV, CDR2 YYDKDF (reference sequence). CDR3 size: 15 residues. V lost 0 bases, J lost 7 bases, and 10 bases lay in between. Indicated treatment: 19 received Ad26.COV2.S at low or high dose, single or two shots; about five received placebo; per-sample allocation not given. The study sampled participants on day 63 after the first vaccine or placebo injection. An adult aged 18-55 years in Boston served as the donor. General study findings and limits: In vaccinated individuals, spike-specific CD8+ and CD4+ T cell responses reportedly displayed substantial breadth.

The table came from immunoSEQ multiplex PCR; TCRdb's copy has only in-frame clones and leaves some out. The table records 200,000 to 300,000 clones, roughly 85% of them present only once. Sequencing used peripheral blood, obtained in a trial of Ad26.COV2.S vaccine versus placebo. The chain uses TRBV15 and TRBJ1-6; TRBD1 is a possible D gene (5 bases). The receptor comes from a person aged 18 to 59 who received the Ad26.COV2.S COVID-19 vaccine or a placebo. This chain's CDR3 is CATSRDFRANSPLHF. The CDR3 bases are TGTGCCACCAGCAGAGATTTCAGGGCGAATTCACCCCTCCACTTT.